This T cell receptor (beta chain) was sequenced in a study of T cell responses to AZD1222 COVID-19 vaccine. Study information: Second-dose schedules of about 4 or about 12 weeks were combined.

General study points: Spike-specific TCR repertoires showed rising breadth and depth after two AZD1222 doses. Regions left unmutated in variants are reportedly the target of nearly half of spike-specific TCRs.

This CDR3 has 15 amino acids. Per germline, CDR1 MNHNY and CDR2 SVGAGI (reference sequence). The V and J ends lost 2 bases and 4 bases, in that order; junction bases with no gene match: 7. Using immunoSEQ multiplex PCR, the repertoire was profiled, and TCRdb retains in-frame clones only, with some absent. Of about 120,000 clones listed, about nine tenths are singletons. About this clone itself: Its cognate antigen is unknown.

This TCR was recovered from an adult in good health. This sequence joins TRBV6-6 and TRBJ1-2; TRBD1 matches at 7 bases. The source was peripheral blood, collected on day 0 of AZD1222 vaccination. In nucleotides, the CDR3 is TGTGCCAGCAGTTACGTACAGGGGAGAGGCTATGGCTACACCTTC. It codes for CASSYVQGRGYGYTF.